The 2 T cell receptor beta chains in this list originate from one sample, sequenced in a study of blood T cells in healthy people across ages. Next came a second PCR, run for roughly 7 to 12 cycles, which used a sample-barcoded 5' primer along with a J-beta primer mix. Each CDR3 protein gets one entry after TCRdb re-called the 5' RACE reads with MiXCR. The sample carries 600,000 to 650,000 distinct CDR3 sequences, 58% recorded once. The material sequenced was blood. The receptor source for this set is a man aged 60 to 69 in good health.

CDR3 bases: TGTGCCAGCGCCCGCCAGCGGGGCCTCCGAGAGCAGTACTTC. This codes for CASARQRGLREQYF. This chain joins TRBV2 and TRBJ2-7; 7 positions match TRBD2. The CDR3 extends over 14 amino acids. The V gene end was trimmed by 8 bases and the J gene end by 7 bases; junction bases not matched to a gene: 14. The germline CDR1 and CDR2 sequences are SNHLY and FYNNEI.

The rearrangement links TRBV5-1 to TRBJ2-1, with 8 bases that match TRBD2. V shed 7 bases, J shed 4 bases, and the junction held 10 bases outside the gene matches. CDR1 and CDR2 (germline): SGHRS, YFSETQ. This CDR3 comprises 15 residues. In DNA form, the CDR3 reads TGCGCCAGCGGCCGTTCGCGGGGGGTTTACAATGAGCAGTTCTTC. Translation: CASGRSRGVYNEQFF.